This entry describes one TCR beta chain. This record comes from a study of blood T cell repertoires in COVID-19. At the level of the study: COVID-19 samples from acute and convalescent phases originated in the United States, Italy and Spain. Sources were T cells, B-cell-depleted T cells, or PBMCs; the material itself was cDNA or gDNA.

Methods used by the authors: Amplification of reference gene primers provided the estimated nucleated cell counts. Assay used: immunoSEQ multiplex PCR; TCRdb lists only in-frame clones, some missing. The V and J calls and clone size come from that table; D and trimming were worked out from the DNA. Of roughly 24,000 clones listed, nearly 90% are singletons. The CDR3 is 16 residues long. Looked up from germline, CDR1 is KGHDR and CDR2 is SFDVKD. V shed 1 base and J 2 bases; nucleotides not matched to a gene: 6. The chain recombines TRBV24-1 with TRBJ2-5; 7 bases fit TRBD2. This TCR came from a woman aged 60-70 years with active COVID-19. Input material: peripheral blood. Here the CDR3 DNA reads TGTGCCACCAGTGATTTAGGCGGGAGTAGGCAAGAGACCCAGTACTTC. It encodes CATSDLGGSRQETQYF.